The present T cell receptor beta chain was sequenced within a study of blood T cell repertoires in COVID-19. Trimming stripped 1 base from V and 1 base from J, with 10 bases between. The CDR3 runs 16 residues. Germline V CDR1 and CDR2: LGHNA, YSLEER. This table comes from immunoSEQ multiplex PCR, and its TCRdb copy is limited to in-frame clones, with some not included. The sample lists 160,000 or so clones, approximately 80% occurring once. This TCR derives from a man between 65 and 85 years old who had recovered from COVID-19. The chain uses TRBV4-3 and TRBJ2-2; D is unresolved. What was sequenced was peripheral blood. CDR3 in DNA: TGCGCCAGCAGCCAAGTGCGGAGTTTGAACACCGGGGAGCTGTTTTTT. Translation gives CASSQVRSLNTGELFF.